Shown below are 11 T cell receptor beta chains from a single sample sequenced in a study of PD-1 blockade in classical Hodgkin lymphoma. Regarding time point: newly diagnosed, previously untreated cHL patient sample. Profiled with immunoSEQ multiplex PCR; TCRdb holds only in-frame clones, not every one. The data contain under 80,000 clones, 93% of them seen just once; the ten biggest clones take up less than 3.5%. Sequenced: peripheral blood mononuclear cells (PBMCs). The receptors derive from a human donor with classical Hodgkin lymphoma.

The gene calls are TRBV28 and TRBJ1-1; TRBD1 matches 8 bases. The CDR3 extends over 10 amino acids. CDR1 and CDR2 (germline): MDHEN, SYDVKM. Trimming at V came to 10 bases and at J to 8 bases, leaving 3 bases not matched to a gene. The CDR3 bases are TGTGCCACCCGGACAGGGGAAGCTTTCTTT. Protein: CATRTGEAFF.

The V call is TRBV9, the J call TRBJ1-5; 7 bases are a match to TRBD1. The CDR3 is 15 amino acids. J gave up 5 bases and V 3 bases, and 8 bases lay outside the gene matches. Looked up from germline, CDR1 is SGDLS and CDR2 is YYNGEE. The CDR3 spells CASSGDPGGDQPQHF. The CDR3, as DNA: TGTGCCAGCAGCGGAGATCCAGGGGGTGATCAGCCCCAGCATTTT.

This clone was seen only a few times. The gene calls are TRBV2 and TRBJ1-3; 7 bases agree with TRBD1. J was trimmed by 4 bases and V by 6 bases; bases with no gene match: 0. Germline V gives CDR1 SNHLY, CDR2 FYNNEI. This CDR3 is built from 12 residues. CDR3 amino acids: CASRTGGNTIYF. CDR3 nucleotide sequence: TGTGCCAGCAGGACAGGGGGAAACACCATATATTTT. The variable domain in full, with the rest retrieved from reference TRBV2 and TRBJ1-3, is EPEVTQTPSHQVTQMGQEVILRCVPISNHLYFYWYRQILGQKVEFLVSFYNNEISEKSEIFDDQFSVERPDGSNFTLKIRSTKLEDSAMYFCASRTGGNTIYFGEGSWLTVV.

J is TRBJ2-5 and V is TRBV19; 9 bases match TRBD1. Germline-derived CDR1 and CDR2 are LNHDA and SQIVND (reference sequence). CDR3 length: 14 amino acids. Trimming cost V 8 bases and J 7 bases; bases outside gene matches: 11. CDR3 sequence: CASGEDRGVGTQYF. CDR3 coding DNA: TGTGCCAGTGGGGAGGACAGGGGAGTTGGGACCCAGTACTTC.

J is TRBJ2-2 and V is TRBV13; 8 nucleotides agree with TRBD1. V was clipped by 2 bases and J by 5 bases; unmatched bases: 4. In germline, CDR1 is PRHDT, CDR2 FYEKMQ (reference sequence). This CDR3 is built from 15 residues. The chain's CDR3 is CASSLWTGYTGELFF. As DNA, the CDR3 is TGTGCCAGCAGCTTATGGACAGGGTATACCGGGGAGCTGTTTTTT.

This clone occurred a few times. The rearrangement uses TRBV29-1 and TRBJ2-2, with TRBD1 identical over 10 bases. CDR3 length: 14 residues. Germline V gene lookup returns CDR1 SQVTM and CDR2 ANQGSEA. J lost 7 bases, V lost 7 bases, and 9 bases had no gene match. CDR3 in DNA: TGCAGCGGCGTGGACAGGGGGAAGGGCGGGGAGCTGTTTTTT. This encodes CSGVDRGKGGELFF.

V usage is TRBV6-6 and J usage is TRBJ1-1; no definite D call. Deletions cut 8 bases from V and 6 bases from J, with 7 bases between. CDR1 is MNHNY and CDR2 is SVGAGI in the germline V gene (reference sequence). The CDR3 covers 10 residues. The DNA of the CDR3 is TGTGCCAGCGGGTCGTCTGAAGCTTTCTTT. Translating gives CASGSSEAFF.

The chain recombines TRBV5-5 with TRBJ2-1; weak D call: TRBD2 (6 bases). Germline V gene data show CDR1 as SGHKS and CDR2 as YYEKEE (reference sequence). The CDR3 is made up of 14 amino acids. Between the trimmed V and J ends, which lost 3 bases and 0 bases, there was a span of 7 bases. The CDR3 nucleotides are TGTGCCAGCAGCTCCGGGGGCTCCTACAATGAGCAGTTCTTC. It yields the protein CASSSGGSYNEQFF. Complete variable domain (other parts from reference TRBV5-5 and TRBJ2-1): DAGVTQSPTHLIKTRGQQVTLRCSPISGHKSVSWYQQVLGQGPQFIFQYYEKEERGRGNFPDRFSARQFPNYSSELNVNALLLGDSALYLCASSSGGSYNEQFFGPGTRLTVL.

The chain joins TRBV4-1 to TRBJ2-2; D uncertain. V was pared by 0 bases and J by 4 bases, with 6 bases between. The CDR3 length is 14 residues. CDR1 and CDR2 (germline): MGHRA, YSYEKL. The CDR3 coding sequence is TGCGCCAGCAGCCAAGATCGAGGCACCGGGGAGCTGTTTTTT. Its translation is CASSQDRGTGELFF.

The CDR3 DNA reads TGTGCCAGCAGCTTAGCGCGGTCCTTGAACACTGAAGCTTTCTTT. Translating it yields CASSLARSLNTEAFF. The V call is TRBV7-9, the J call TRBJ1-1, with D uncertain. The germline gives CDR1 SEHNR, CDR2 FQNEAQ (reference sequence). V was shortened by 0 bases and J by 0 bases, with 8 bases between the two germline ends. CDR3 length equals 15 residues.

The CDR3 DNA is TGCGCCAGCAGCCAAGAGGGGCGGAAAAGGAGCTCCTACAATGAGCAGTTCTTC. It translates to CASSQEGRKRSSYNEQFF. The chain is built from TRBV4-1 and TRBJ2-1; tentative D call: TRBD1 (5 bases). Trimming shortened V by 0 bases and J by 0 bases, and 15 bases separated the two germline ends. Germline V gene data show CDR1 as MGHRA and CDR2 as YSYEKL. The length of the CDR3 is 18 residues.